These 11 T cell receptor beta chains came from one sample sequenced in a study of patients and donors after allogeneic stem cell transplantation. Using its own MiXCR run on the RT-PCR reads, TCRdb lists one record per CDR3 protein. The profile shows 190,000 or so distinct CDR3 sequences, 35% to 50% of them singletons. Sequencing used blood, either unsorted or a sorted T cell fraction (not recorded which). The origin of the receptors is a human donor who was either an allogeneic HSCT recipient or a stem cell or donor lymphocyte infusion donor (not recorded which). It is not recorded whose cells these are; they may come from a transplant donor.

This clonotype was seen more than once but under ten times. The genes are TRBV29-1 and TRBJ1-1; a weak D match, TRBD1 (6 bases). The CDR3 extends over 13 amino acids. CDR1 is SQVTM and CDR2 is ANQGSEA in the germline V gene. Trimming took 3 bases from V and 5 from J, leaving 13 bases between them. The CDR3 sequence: CSVDPAGETEAFF. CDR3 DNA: TGCAGCGTTGATCCGGCAGGGGAAACTGAAGCTTTCTTT. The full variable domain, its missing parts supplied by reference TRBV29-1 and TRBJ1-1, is SAVISQKPSRDICQRGTSLTIQCQVDSQVTMMFWYRQQPGQSLTLIATANQGSEATYESGFVIDKFPISRPNLTFSTLTVSNMSPEDSSIYLCSVDPAGETEAFFGQGTRLTVV.

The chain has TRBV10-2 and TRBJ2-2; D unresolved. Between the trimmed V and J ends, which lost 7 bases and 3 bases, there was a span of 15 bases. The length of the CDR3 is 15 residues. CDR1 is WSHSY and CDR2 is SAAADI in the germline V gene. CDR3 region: CASTMTLPDTGELFF. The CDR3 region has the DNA TGCGCCAGCACCATGACCCTTCCTGACACCGGGGAGCTGTTTTTT.

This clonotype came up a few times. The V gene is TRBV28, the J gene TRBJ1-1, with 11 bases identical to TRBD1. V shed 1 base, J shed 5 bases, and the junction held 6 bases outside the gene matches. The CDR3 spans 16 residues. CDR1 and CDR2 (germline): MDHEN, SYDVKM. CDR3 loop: CASSLSAGTGGTEAFF. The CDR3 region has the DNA TGTGCCAGCAGTTTATCCGCTGGGACAGGGGGTACTGAAGCTTTCTTT.

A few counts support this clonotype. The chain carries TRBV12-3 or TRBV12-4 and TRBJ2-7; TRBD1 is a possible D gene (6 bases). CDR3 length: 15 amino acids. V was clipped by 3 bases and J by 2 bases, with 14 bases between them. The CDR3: CASSLGARAAYEQYF. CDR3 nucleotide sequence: TGTGCCAGCAGTTTGGGGGCCAGGGCAGCCTACGAGCAGTACTTC.

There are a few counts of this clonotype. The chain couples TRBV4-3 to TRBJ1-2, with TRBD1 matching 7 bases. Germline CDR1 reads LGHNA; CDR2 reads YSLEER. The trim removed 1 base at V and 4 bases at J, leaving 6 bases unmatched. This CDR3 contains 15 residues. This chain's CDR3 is CASSQVREGAYGYTF. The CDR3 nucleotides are TGCGCCAGCAGCCAAGTCAGGGAGGGGGCCTATGGCTACACCTTC.

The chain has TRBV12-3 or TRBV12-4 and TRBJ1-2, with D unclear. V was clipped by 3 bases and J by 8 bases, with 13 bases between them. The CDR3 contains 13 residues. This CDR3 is CASSFSEPEGYTF. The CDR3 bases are TGTGCCAGCAGTTTCTCGGAGCCGGAAGGCTACACCTTC.

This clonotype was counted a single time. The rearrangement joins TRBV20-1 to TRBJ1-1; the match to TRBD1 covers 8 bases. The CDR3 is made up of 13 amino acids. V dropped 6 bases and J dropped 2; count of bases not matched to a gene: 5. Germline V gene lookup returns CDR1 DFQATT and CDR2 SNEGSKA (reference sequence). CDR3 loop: CSAMDRANTEAFF. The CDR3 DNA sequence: TGCAGTGCCATGGACAGGGCAAACACTGAAGCTTTCTTT.

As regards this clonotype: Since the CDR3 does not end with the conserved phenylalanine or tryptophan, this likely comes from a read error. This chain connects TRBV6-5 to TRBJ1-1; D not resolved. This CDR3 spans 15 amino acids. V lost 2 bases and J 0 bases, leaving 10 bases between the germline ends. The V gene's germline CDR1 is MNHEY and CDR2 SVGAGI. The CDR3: CASSYRRVMNTEAFL. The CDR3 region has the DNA TGTGCCAGCAGTTACAGGAGGGTAATGAACACTGAAGCTTTCTTG.

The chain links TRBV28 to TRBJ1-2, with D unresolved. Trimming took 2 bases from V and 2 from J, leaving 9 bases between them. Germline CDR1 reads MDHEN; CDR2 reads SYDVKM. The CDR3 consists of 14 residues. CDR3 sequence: CASSLIGLNYGYTF. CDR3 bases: TGTGCCAGCAGTTTAATCGGTCTCAACTATGGCTACACCTTC.

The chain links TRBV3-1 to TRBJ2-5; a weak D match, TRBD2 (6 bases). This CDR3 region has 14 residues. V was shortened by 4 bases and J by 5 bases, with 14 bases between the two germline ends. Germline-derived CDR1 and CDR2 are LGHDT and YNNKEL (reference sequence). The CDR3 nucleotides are TGTGCCAGCAGCCTTGAACCTGCGGGGGAGACCCAGTACTTC. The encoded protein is CASSLEPAGETQYF.

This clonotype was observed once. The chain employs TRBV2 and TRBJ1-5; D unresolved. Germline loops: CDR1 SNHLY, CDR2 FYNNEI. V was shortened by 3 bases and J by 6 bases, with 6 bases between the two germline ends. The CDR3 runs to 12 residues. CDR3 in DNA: TGTGCCAGCAGTGAGGGAACTCAGCCCCAGCATTTT. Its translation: CASSEGTQPQHF.